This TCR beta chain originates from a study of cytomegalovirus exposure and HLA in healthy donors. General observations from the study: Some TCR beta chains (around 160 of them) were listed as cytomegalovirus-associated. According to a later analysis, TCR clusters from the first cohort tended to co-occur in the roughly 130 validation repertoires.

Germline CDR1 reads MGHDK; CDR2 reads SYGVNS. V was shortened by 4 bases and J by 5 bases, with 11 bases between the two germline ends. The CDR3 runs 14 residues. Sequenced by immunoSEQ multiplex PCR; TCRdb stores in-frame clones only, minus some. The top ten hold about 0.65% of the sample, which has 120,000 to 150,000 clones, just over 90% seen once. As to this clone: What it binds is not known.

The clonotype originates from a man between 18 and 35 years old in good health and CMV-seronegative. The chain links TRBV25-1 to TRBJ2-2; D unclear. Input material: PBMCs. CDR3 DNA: TGTGCCAGCAGTGCCCTAGTAGTGACCGGGGAGCTGTTTTTT. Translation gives CASSALVVTGELFF.